The 17 T cell receptor beta chains below come from one sample, sequenced in a study of T cell responses to AZD1222 COVID-19 vaccine. Generated by immunoSEQ multiplex PCR, the TCRdb table keeps only in-frame clones and is missing some. The data hold roughly 100,000 clones, with 75% to 90% observed a single time. This material consisted of peripheral blood, taken on day 0 of AZD1222 vaccination. These receptors were obtained from an adult in good health.

J is TRBJ2-3 and V is TRBV5-1; 10 bases fit TRBD2. The germline V gene encodes CDR1 SGHRS and CDR2 YFSETQ. Losses at the gene ends were 0 bases for V and 5 bases for J; bases not matched to a gene: 3. The CDR3 has 15 residues. CDR3 nucleotides: TGCGCCAGCAGCTTGGGGACTAGCGGCGTAGATACGCAGTATTTT. It is translated as CASSLGTSGVDTQYF. Full variable domain (outside the CDR3, taken from reference TRBV5-1 and TRBJ2-3): KAGVTQTPRYLIKTRGQQVTLSCSPISGHRSVSWYQQTPGQGLQFLFEYFSETQRNKGNFPGRFSGRQFSNSRSEMNVSTLELGDSALYLCASSLGTSGVDTQYFGPGTRLTVL.

In this sample, this clone turned up once. V usage is TRBV10-3 and J usage is TRBJ1-2; tentatively, D is TRBD1 (5 bases). This CDR3 comprises 14 residues. V was shortened by 0 bases and J by 3 bases, with 8 bases between the two germline ends. Germline V gene data show CDR1 as ENHRY and CDR2 as SYGVKD. This CDR3 is CAISESLGDYGYTF. Here the CDR3 DNA reads TGTGCCATCAGTGAGTCACTGGGGGACTATGGCTACACCTTC.

This clone was observed a single time. This chain connects TRBV2 to TRBJ2-5, with 7 bases matching TRBD1. V dropped 0 bases and J dropped 2; count of bases not matched to a gene: 3. Germline values: CDR1 SNHLY, CDR2 FYNNEI. This CDR3 spans 15 amino acids. CDR3 nucleotides: TGTGCCAGCAGTGAAGCGAGGGGACAGCAAGAGACCCAGTACTTC. It translates to CASSEARGQQETQYF.

The chain links TRBV6-2 or TRBV6-3 to TRBJ2-7; D tentatively reads TRBD1 or TRBD2 (5 bases each). Trimming pared 5 bases from V and 0 bases from J, leaving 23 bases between. This CDR3 spans 18 amino acids. In germline, CDR1 is MNHEY, CDR2 SVGEGT. CDR3 nucleotide sequence: TGTGCCAGCAGTAGTAAGGACATCCCGGGACCCGTCTCCTACGAGCAGTACTTC. This gives the protein CASSSKDIPGPVSYEQYF.

The chain recombines TRBV5-1 with TRBJ2-2; D may be TRBD2 (5 bases). V lost 0 bases to trimming and J lost 4 bases, with 10 bases between them. The CDR3 loop spans 15 amino acids. Germline V gene data show CDR1 as SGHRS and CDR2 as YFSETQ. The CDR3 sequence is CASSLVSGGTGELFF. The CDR3 DNA reads TGCGCCAGCAGCTTGGTGTCAGGAGGCACCGGGGAGCTGTTTTTT.

The J gene is TRBJ1-6, the V gene TRBV9; D remains unclear. The CDR3 runs to 15 residues. V lost 4 bases to trimming and J lost 7 bases, with 15 bases between them. Germline V lookup: CDR1 SGDLS, CDR2 YYNGEE. In DNA form, the CDR3 reads TGTGCCAGCAGCCCGATGGACCGCCTGAATTCACCCCTCCACTTT. This sequence encodes CASSPMDRLNSPLHF. Complete variable domain (other parts from reference TRBV9 and TRBJ1-6): DSGVTQTPKHLITATGQRVTLRCSPRSGDLSVYWYQQSLDQGLQFLIQYYNGEERAKGNILERFSAQQFPDLHSELNLSSLELGDSALYFCASSPMDRLNSPLHFGNGTRLTVT.

This clone appeared once. V usage is TRBV2 and J usage is TRBJ2-2, with TRBD1 matching over 11 bases. The trim removed 0 bases at V and 4 bases at J, leaving 7 bases unmatched. Germline V gives CDR1 SNHLY, CDR2 FYNNEI. The CDR3 length is 18 residues. CDR3 protein: CASSEALHGTGGTGELFF. CDR3 bases: TGTGCCAGCAGTGAAGCGCTTCATGGGACAGGGGGCACCGGGGAGCTGTTTTTT.

The rearrangement links TRBV25-1 to TRBJ1-4; D is uncertain. The CDR3 length is 15 residues. Trimming removed 6 bases from V and 6 bases from J, with 17 bases in between. Germline lookup yields CDR1 MGHDK and CDR2 SYGVNS. CDR3 bases: TGTGCCAGCAGCCGCCGAGGTACATGGGATGAAAAACTGTTTTTT. Translating it yields CASSRRGTWDEKLFF. Full variable domain (remainder filled in from reference TRBV25-1 and TRBJ1-4): EADIYQTPRYLVIGTGKKITLECSQTMGHDKMYWYQQDPGMELHLIHYSYGVNSTEKGDLSSESTVSRIRTEHFPLTLESARPSHTSQYLCASSRRGTWDEKLFFGSGTQLSVL.

The V and J genes are TRBV7-9 and TRBJ2-1; TRBD1 or TRBD2 may be the D gene (6 bases each). Germline V lookup: CDR1 SEHNR, CDR2 FQNEAQ (reference sequence). Trimming removed 4 bases at V and 2 bases at J, with 18 bases between. CDR3 length equals 17 residues. The CDR3: CASSYQPRRDTYNEQFF. Written as DNA, the CDR3 is TGTGCCAGCAGCTATCAGCCGCGGAGGGACACCTACAATGAGCAGTTCTTC.

This chain uses TRBV5-3 with TRBJ2-1; 9 bases are shared with TRBD2. TRBV5-3 is an open reading frame whose function is uncertain. This CDR3 has 17 amino acids. With 0 bases clipped from V and 1 base from J, the junction kept 5 bases outside the gene matches. CDR3 protein: CARSLALAGRSYNEQFF. The DNA of the CDR3 is TGTGCCAGAAGCTTGGCCCTAGCGGGAAGGTCCTACAATGAGCAGTTCTTC.

This chain uses TRBV24-1 with TRBJ2-1; 9 bases line up with TRBD2. CDR1 KGHDR and CDR2 SFDVKD come from the germline V gene. The V segment lost 1 base and the J segment 8 bases; nucleotides outside the gene matches: 8. This CDR3 is 16 amino acids long. CDR3 residues: CATSDFVAGVEDEQFF. Here the CDR3 DNA reads TGTGCCACCAGTGATTTTGTAGCGGGAGTTGAGGATGAGCAGTTCTTC.

The chain carries TRBV3-1 (or the pseudogene TRBV3-2) and TRBJ2-5; 12 nucleotides agree with TRBD2. This CDR3 has 15 residues. V dropped 3 bases and J dropped 5; count of bases not matched to a gene: 4. Germline values: CDR1 LGHDT, CDR2 YNNKEL (reference sequence). CDR3 in amino acids: CASSHPLAGGETQYF. The DNA of the CDR3 is TGTGCCAGCAGCCACCCACTAGCGGGAGGTGAGACCCAGTACTTC.

This chain connects TRBV5-1 to TRBJ2-5; 7 nucleotides agree with TRBD2. This CDR3 is built from 15 residues. CDR1 SGHRS and CDR2 YFSETQ come from the germline V gene. Trimming removed 3 bases from V and 1 base from J; junction bases left unmatched: 6. CDR3 DNA sequence: TGCGCCAGCAGCTCACTAGCGAGAACCCAAGAGACCCAGTACTTC. Amino acids: CASSSLARTQETQYF.

This clone was observed a handful of times. This rearrangement joins TRBV28 to TRBJ1-1; 7 bases agree with TRBD1. This CDR3 has 14 amino acids. Germline V gene lookup returns CDR1 MDHEN and CDR2 SYDVKM. Germline trimming cut 9 bases from V and 0 bases from J; bases unmatched to any gene: 7. The CDR3 coding sequence is TGTGCCAGTACAGGGGCTTTCATGAACACTGAAGCTTTCTTT. Translation: CASTGAFMNTEAFF.

The chain employs TRBV14 and TRBJ1-2; D gene uncertain. The germline V gene has CDR1 SGHDN and CDR2 FVKESK. Trimming took off 6 bases at V and 4 bases at J, with 15 bases between the two ends. This CDR3 is built from 14 residues. CDR3 amino acids: CASRFAGDTYGYTF. The DNA for the CDR3 is TGTGCCAGCAGATTTGCGGGTGATACCTATGGCTACACCTTC.

The chain has TRBV24-1 and TRBJ2-7, with D possibly being TRBD2 (6 bases). The V end lost 6 bases, the J end lost 6 bases, and 11 bases lay between the germline ends. Germline assignment: CDR1 KGHDR and CDR2 SFDVKD. The CDR3 loop spans 12 amino acids. For the CDR3, the DNA is TGTGCCACCAGTCGTGCGGGGCTCGAGCAGTACTTC. This encodes CATSRAGLEQYF.

The V and J genes are TRBV12-1 and TRBJ2-1. TRBV12-1 is marked as a pseudogene. The CDR3 totals 15 residues. CDR3 nucleotides: TGTGCCAGCAGCTTTGGGGGGTCCATAAAAGGTGAGCAGTTCTTC. Translation gives CASSFGGSIKGEQFF.